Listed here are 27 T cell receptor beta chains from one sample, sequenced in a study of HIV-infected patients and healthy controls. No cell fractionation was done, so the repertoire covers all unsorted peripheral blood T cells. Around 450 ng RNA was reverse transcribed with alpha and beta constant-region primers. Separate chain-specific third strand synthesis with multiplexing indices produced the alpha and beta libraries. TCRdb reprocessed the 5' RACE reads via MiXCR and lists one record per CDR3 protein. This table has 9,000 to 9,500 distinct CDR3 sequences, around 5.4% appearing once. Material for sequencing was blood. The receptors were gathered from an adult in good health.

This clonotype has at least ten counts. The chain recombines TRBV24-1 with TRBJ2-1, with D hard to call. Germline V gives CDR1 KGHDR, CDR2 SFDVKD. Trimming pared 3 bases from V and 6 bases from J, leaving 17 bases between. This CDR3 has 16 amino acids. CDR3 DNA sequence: TGTGCCACCAGTGATGGTAGGACGGCGCTGGGCAATGAGCAGTTCTTC. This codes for CATSDGRTALGNEQFF.

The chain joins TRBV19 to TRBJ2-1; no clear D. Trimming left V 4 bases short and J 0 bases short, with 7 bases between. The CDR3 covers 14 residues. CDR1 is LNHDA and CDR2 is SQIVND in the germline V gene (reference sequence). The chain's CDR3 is CASSRRSSYNEQFF. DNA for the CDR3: TGTGCCAGTAGTAGGCGAAGCTCCTACAATGAGCAGTTCTTC.

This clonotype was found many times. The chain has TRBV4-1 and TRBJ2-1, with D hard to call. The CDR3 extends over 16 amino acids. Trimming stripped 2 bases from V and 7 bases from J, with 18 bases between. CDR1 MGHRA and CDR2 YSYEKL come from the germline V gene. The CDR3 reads CASSQLRPGRRNEQFF. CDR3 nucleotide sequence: TGCGCCAGCAGCCAATTAAGGCCAGGTCGGCGGAATGAGCAGTTCTTC.

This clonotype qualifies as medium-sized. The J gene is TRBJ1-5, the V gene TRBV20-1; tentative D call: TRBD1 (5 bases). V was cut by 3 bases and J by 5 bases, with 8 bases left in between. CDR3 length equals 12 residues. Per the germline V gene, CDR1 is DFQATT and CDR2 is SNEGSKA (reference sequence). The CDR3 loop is CSASQGDQPQHF. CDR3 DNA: TGCAGTGCTAGCCAGGGAGATCAGCCCCAGCATTTT.

CDR3 sequence reads: CATSQQGIETQYF. The DNA for the CDR3 is TGTGCCACCAGCCAGCAGGGGATCGAGACCCAGTACTTC. The V and J genes are TRBV24-1 and TRBJ2-5; D possibly corresponds to TRBD1 (6 bases). The germline gives CDR1 KGHDR, CDR2 SFDVKD. The CDR3 sequence is 13 residues long. Trimming stripped 7 bases from V and 5 bases from J, with 13 bases between.

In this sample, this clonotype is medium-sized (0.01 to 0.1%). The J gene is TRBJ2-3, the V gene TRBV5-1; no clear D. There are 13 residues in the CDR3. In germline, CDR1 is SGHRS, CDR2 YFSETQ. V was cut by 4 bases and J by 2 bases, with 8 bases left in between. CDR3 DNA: TGCGCCAGCAGCCCCCTCAACACAGATACGCAGTATTTT. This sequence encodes CASSPLNTDTQYF.

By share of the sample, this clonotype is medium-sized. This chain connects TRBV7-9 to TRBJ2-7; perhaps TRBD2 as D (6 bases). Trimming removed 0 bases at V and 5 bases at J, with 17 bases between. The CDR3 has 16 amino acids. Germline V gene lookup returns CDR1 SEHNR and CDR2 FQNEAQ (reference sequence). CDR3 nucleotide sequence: TGTGCCAGCAGCTTAGCGCGAGGGACTTCCGGGAACGAGCAGTACTTC. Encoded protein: CASSLARGTSGNEQYF.

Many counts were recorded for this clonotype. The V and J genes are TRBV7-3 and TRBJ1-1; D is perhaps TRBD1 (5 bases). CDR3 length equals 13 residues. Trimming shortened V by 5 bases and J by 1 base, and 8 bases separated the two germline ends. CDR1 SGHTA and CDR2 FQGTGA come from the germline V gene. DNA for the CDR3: TGTGCCAGCAGCACCGACAGGAACACTGAAGCTTTCTTT. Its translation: CASSTDRNTEAFF.

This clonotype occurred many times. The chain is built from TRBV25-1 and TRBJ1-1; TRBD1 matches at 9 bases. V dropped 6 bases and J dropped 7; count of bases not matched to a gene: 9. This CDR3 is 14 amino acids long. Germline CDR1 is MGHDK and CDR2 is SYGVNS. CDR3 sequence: CASSLSGTGLEAFF. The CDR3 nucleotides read TGTGCCAGCAGCCTGTCCGGGACAGGGCTTGAAGCTTTCTTT. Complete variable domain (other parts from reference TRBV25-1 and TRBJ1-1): EADIYQTPRYLVIGTGKKITLECSQTMGHDKMYWYQQDPGMELHLIHYSYGVNSTEKGDLSSESTVSRIRTEHFPLTLESARPSHTSQYLCASSLSGTGLEAFFGQGTRLTVV.

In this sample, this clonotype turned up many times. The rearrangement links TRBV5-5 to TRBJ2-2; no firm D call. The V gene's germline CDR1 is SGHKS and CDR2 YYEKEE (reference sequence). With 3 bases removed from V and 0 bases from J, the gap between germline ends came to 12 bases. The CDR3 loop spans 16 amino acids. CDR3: CASSSSPDTNTGELFF. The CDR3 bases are TGTGCCAGCAGCTCCTCTCCAGACACGAACACCGGGGAGCTGTTTTTT.

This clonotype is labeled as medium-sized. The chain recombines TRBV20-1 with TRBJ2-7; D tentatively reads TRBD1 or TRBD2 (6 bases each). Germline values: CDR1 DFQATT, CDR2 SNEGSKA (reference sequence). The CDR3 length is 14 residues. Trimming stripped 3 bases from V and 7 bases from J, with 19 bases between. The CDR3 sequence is CSASRPGAIREQYF. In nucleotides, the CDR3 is TGCAGTGCTAGTCGGCCGGGGGCCATACGAGAGCAGTACTTC.

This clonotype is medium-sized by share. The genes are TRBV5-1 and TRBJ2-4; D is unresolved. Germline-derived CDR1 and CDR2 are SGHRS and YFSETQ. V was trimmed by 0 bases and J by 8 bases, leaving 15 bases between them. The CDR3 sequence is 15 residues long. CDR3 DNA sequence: TGCGCCAGCAGCTTGGAAGGTAGGGTAGGAGACATTCAGTACTTC. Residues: CASSLEGRVGDIQYF.

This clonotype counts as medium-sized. CDR3 region: CATSINYGDTQYF. Here the CDR3 DNA reads TGTGCCACCAGCATAAATTACGGGGATACGCAGTATTTT. V gene TRBV15 combines with J gene TRBJ2-3; no clear D. This CDR3 comprises 13 residues. The germline CDR1 and CDR2 sequences are LNHNV and YYDKDF (reference sequence). The V and J ends lost 4 bases and 6 bases respectively, with 11 bases between them.

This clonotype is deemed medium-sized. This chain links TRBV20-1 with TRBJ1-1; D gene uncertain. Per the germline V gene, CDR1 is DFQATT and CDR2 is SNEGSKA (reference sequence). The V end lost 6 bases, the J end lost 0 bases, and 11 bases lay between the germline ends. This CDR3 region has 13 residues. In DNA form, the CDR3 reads TGCAGTGCCCTGGACCGGATGAACACTGAAGCTTTCTTT. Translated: CSALDRMNTEAFF.

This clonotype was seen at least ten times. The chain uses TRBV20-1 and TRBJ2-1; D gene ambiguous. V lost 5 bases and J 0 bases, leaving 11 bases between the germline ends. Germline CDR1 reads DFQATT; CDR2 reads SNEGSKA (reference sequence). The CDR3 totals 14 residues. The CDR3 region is CSAVLPNSYNEQFF. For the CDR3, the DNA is TGCAGTGCTGTTCTACCGAACTCCTACAATGAGCAGTTCTTC.

CDR3 DNA: TGCAGCGTTCGGACAGGGGGCTTTTACGAGCAGTACTTC. Amino acids: CSVRTGGFYEQYF. The chain is built from TRBV29-1 and TRBJ2-7; TRBD1 aligns across 11 bases. CDR3 length: 13 residues. The V and J ends lost 5 bases and 4 bases, in that order; junction bases with no gene match: 4. Germline V gives CDR1 SQVTM, CDR2 ANQGSEA.

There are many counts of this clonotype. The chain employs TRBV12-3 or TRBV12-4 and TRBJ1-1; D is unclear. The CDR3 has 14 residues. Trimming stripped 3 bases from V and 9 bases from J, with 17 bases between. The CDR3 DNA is TGTGCCAGCAGTTTTGTGGACGGGCTGGGTCAAGCTTTCTTT. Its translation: CASSFVDGLGQAFF.

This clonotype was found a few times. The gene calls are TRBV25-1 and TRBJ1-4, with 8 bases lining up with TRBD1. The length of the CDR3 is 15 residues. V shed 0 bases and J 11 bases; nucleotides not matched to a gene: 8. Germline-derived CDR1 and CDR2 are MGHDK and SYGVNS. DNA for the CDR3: TGTGCCAGCAGTGAATATGGACAGGGCCAGTCGAAACTGTTTTTT. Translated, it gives CASSEYGQGQSKLFF. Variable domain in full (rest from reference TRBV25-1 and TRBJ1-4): EADIYQTPRYLVIGTGKKITLECSQTMGHDKMYWYQQDPGMELHLIHYSYGVNSTEKGDLSSESTVSRIRTEHFPLTLESARPSHTSQYLCASSEYGQGQSKLFFGSGTQLSVL.

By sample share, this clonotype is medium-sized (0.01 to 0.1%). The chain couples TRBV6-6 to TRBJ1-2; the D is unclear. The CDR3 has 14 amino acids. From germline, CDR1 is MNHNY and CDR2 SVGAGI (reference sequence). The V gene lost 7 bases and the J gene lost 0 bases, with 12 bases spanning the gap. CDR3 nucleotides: TGTGCCAGCACCGTCTGGGCGGCTAACTATGGCTACACCTTC. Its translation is CASTVWAANYGYTF.

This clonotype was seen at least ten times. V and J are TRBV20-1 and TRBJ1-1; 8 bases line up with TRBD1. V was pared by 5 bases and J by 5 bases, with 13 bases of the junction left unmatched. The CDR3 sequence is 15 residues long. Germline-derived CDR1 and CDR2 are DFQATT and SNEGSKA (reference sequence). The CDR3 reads CSAGNPGQARTEAFF. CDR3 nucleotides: TGCAGTGCTGGAAATCCGGGACAGGCACGTACTGAAGCTTTCTTT.

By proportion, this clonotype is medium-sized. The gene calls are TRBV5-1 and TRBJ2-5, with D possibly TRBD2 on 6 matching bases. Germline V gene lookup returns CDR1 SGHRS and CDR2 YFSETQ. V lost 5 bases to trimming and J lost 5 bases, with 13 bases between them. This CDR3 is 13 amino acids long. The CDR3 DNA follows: TGCGCCAGCAGGGCGGGGATCGGCGAGACCCAGTACTTC. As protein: CASRAGIGETQYF.

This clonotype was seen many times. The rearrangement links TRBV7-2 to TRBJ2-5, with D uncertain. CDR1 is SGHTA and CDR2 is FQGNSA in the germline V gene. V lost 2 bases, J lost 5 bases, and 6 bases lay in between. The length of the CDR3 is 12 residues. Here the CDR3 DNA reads TGTGCCAGCAGCTTAATATTGGAGACCCAGTACTTC. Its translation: CASSLILETQYF.

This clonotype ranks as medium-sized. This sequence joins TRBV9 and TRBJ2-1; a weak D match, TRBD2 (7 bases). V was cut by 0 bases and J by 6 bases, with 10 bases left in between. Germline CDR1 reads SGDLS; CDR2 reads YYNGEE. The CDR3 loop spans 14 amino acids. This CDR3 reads CASSVAGGRNEQFF. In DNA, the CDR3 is TGTGCCAGCAGCGTAGCGGGGGGCCGCAATGAGCAGTTCTTC.

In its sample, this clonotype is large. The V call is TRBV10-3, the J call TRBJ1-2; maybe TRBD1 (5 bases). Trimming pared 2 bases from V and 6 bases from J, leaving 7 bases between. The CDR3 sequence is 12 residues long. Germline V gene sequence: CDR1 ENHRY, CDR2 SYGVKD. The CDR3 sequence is CAISEGADGYTF. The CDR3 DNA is TGTGCCATCAGTGAGGGGGCGGATGGCTACACCTTC.

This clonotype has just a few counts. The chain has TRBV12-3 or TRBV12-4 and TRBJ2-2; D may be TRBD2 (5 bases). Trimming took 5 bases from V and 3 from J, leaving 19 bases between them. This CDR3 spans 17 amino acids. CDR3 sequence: CASSGIRGSGYTGELFF. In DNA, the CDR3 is TGTGCCAGCAGTGGGATTCGTGGGAGCGGTTACACCGGGGAGCTGTTTTTT.

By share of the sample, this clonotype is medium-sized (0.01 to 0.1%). The CDR3 coding sequence is TGCGCCAGCAGCGCTTCGCAGGGATACACCGGGGAGCTGTTTTTT. The encoded protein is CASSASQGYTGELFF. This sequence joins TRBV5-1 and TRBJ2-2; tentatively, D is TRBD1 (5 bases). The V end lost 4 bases, the J end lost 3 bases, and 13 bases lay between the germline ends. The germline gives CDR1 SGHRS, CDR2 YFSETQ. The CDR3 has 15 amino acids.

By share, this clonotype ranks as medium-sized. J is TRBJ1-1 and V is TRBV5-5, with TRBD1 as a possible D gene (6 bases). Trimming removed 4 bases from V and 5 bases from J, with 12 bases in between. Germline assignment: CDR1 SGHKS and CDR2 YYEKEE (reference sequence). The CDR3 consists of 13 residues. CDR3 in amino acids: CASSQGSRTEAFF. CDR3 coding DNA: TGTGCCAGCAGCCAGGGGTCTCGGACTGAAGCTTTCTTT.